The 8 T cell receptor beta chains below were found in one sample sequenced in a study of blood T cell repertoires in COVID-19. Assay: immunoSEQ multiplex PCR; the TCRdb copy retains only in-frame clones and omits some. The data contain 60,000 to 90,000 clones, roughly 82% of them singletons. The sample comprised peripheral blood. The receptors derive from a woman in her fifties or sixties with acute or convalescent COVID-19.

Turning to this clone: Different DNA sequences within this sample yield the same CDR3. The chain carries TRBV9 and TRBJ2-5; TRBD2 agrees at 11 bases. CDR1 is SGDLS and CDR2 is YYNGEE in the germline V gene. This CDR3 comprises 16 residues. Trimming cost V 0 bases and J 5 bases; bases outside gene matches: 6. CDR3 sequence reads: CASSVVGSGGAETQYF. As DNA, the CDR3 is TGTGCCAGCAGCGTAGTCGGTAGCGGGGGGGCCGAGACCCAGTACTTC. The complete variable domain, with remaining parts taken from reference TRBV9 and TRBJ2-5, reads DSGVTQTPKHLITATGQRVTLRCSPRSGDLSVYWYQQSLDQGLQFLIQYYNGEERAKGNILERFSAQQFPDLHSELNLSSLELGDSALYFCASSVVGSGGAETQYFGPGTRLLVL.

This clone was seen once. The chain recombines TRBV5-4 with TRBJ2-3; D ambiguous. The germline V gene encodes CDR1 SGHNT and CDR2 YYREEE (reference sequence). This CDR3 is 13 amino acids long. With 5 bases removed from V and 6 bases from J, the gap between germline ends came to 13 bases. In nucleotides, the CDR3 is TGTGCCAGCAGGTTCGGCGGCTCTGATACGCAGTATTTT. It encodes CASRFGGSDTQYF.

The chain links TRBV18 to TRBJ2-5; D unresolved. V was cut by 6 bases and J by 1 base, with 12 bases left in between. Germline loops: CDR1 KGHSH, CDR2 LQKENI. This CDR3 has 14 amino acids. The CDR3 DNA follows: TGTGCCAGCTCCCGGAGTGCGGCCCAAGAGACCCAGTACTTC. It specifies CASSRSAAQETQYF.

The chain combines TRBV18 with TRBJ2-7; D gene unclear. The CDR3 covers 15 residues. Trimming removed 1 base at V and 0 bases at J, with 10 bases between. The V gene's germline CDR1 is KGHSH and CDR2 LQKENI. The CDR3 region is CASSPLQASSYEQYF. CDR3 bases: TGTGCCAGCTCACCACTGCAAGCGAGCTCCTACGAGCAGTACTTC.

This clone was seen a few times. This rearrangement joins TRBV29-1 to TRBJ2-2; D is ambiguous. The CDR3 extends over 13 amino acids. The V gene lost 4 bases and the J gene lost 0 bases, with 6 bases spanning the gap. The germline gives CDR1 SQVTM, CDR2 ANQGSEA. The CDR3 nucleotides are TGCAGCGTTGGGCGGACGAACACCGGGGAGCTGTTTTTT. It encodes CSVGRTNTGELFF.

The chain has TRBV28 and TRBJ2-3, with D possibly being TRBD1 (7 bases). V lost 6 bases and J lost 4, with 17 bases in between. Germline V lookup: CDR1 MDHEN, CDR2 SYDVKM. This CDR3 spans 15 amino acids. The CDR3 spells CASSRQGGLADTQYF. The DNA for the CDR3 is TGTGCCAGCAGCCGGCAGGGGGGATTAGCAGATACGCAGTATTTT.

The chain employs TRBV5-6 and TRBJ2-7, with D perhaps TRBD2 (7 bases). Germline CDR1 is SGHDT and CDR2 is YYEEEE. This CDR3 has 17 residues. V was shortened by 4 bases and J by 2 bases, with 22 bases between the two germline ends. CDR3 in amino acids: CASSAPPSGGHPYEQYF. The DNA for the CDR3 is TGTGCCAGCAGCGCCCCTCCCTCGGGGGGCCATCCCTACGAGCAGTACTTC. The whole variable domain, filled in from reference TRBV5-6 and TRBJ2-7, reads DAGVTQSPTHLIKTRGQQVTLRCSPKSGHDTVSWYQQALGQGPQFIFQYYEEEERQRGNFPDRFSGHQFPNYSSELNVNALLLGDSALYLCASSAPPSGGHPYEQYFGPGTRLTVT.

The chain combines TRBV5-1 with TRBJ2-7, with 9 bases matching TRBD1. J was trimmed by 2 bases and V by 4 bases; bases with no gene match: 7. This CDR3 spans 15 amino acids. Germline-derived CDR1 and CDR2 are SGHRS and YFSETQ. Here the CDR3 reads CASSLTGTGPYEQYF. The CDR3, as DNA: TGCGCCAGCAGCCTAACCGGGACAGGGCCCTACGAGCAGTACTTC.